The rows below give T cell receptor beta chains drawn from one sample of a study of blood T cell repertoires in COVID-19. Clones were read by immunoSEQ multiplex PCR, and TCRdb kept only the in-frame ones, dropping some. The sample carries under 100,000 clones, around four fifths recorded once. Source material: peripheral blood. The source of these receptors is a woman aged 70-85 years with acute or convalescent COVID-19. Both conserved end residues are part of each CDR3. The D gene is left open where the match is weak. Size is omitted from some rows. Given values are once, few, many or a class for expanded clones.

V,size,D,J,DNA,CDR3
TRBV7-8,-,-,TRBJ1-1,TGTGCCAGCAGCTCCCACTCTTTTACAGAAAACACTGAAGCTTTCTTT,CASSSHSFTENTEAFF
TRBV25-1,once,-,TRBJ1-4,TGTGCCAGCATGAGCGCAACTAATGAAAAACTGTTTTTT,CASMSATNEKLFF
TRBV11-3,-,-,TRBJ2-5,TGTGCCAGCAGCCCCGGAGGGGCCGAAGAGACCCAGTACTTC,CASSPGGAEETQYF
TRBV19,-,TRBD1,TRBJ2-2,TGTGCCAGTAACGACAGGGGATGGTCCACCGGGGAGCTGTTTTTT,CASNDRGWSTGELFF
TRBV30,-,TRBD1,TRBJ1-5,TGTGCCTGGAGTGTACCGGGACAGAGCAATCAGCCCCAGCATTTT,CAWSVPGQSNQPQHF
TRBV5-1,-,TRBD1,TRBJ1-2,TGCGCCAGCAGCCATGGACAGGGGGCAGGTGGCTACACCTTC,CASSHGQGAGGYTF
TRBV4-1,-,TRBD1,TRBJ1-2,TGCGCCAGCAGCCGCACGGGACAGACTAACTATGGCTACACCTTC,CASSRTGQTNYGYTF
TRBV5-1,-,TRBD1,TRBJ1-1,TGCGCCAGCAGCTCGATAGACAGGGTAGCCACTGAAGCTTTCTTT,CASSSIDRVATEAFF
TRBV21-1,few,-,TRBJ1-2,TGTGCCAGCATCTCCACGGATGGCTACACCTTC,CASISTDGYTF
TRBV7-3,once,TRBD1,TRBJ1-1,TGTGCCAGCAGCCCGGGACAGGCGAACACTGAAGCTTTCTTT,CASSPGQANTEAFF
TRBV7-9,-,-,TRBJ1-2,TGTGCCAGCAGCTTAGAACAGGGTATGCGCTACACCTTC,CASSLEQGMRYTF
TRBV27,few,TRBD1,TRBJ1-5,TGTGCCAGCAGAGGATACAGGGGTCCTTTGAATTTT,CASRGYRGPLNF
TRBV20-1,once,-,TRBJ1-3,TGCAGTGCTAGTATTAACAGAAACTCTGGAAACACCATATATTTT,CSASINRNSGNTIYF
TRBV2,once,-,TRBJ1-6,TGTGCCAGCGTCGGGCGGGGGGTCATTGATTCACCCCTCCACTTT,CASVGRGVIDSPLHF
TRBV7-2,few,TRBD1,TRBJ2-5,TGTGCCAGCAGGAGGGACAGGGGTTATGTAACCCAGTACTTC,CASRRDRGYVTQYF